This T cell receptor beta chain comes out of a study of cytomegalovirus exposure and HLA in healthy donors. The study's findings and limits: The study found most TCR sequences rare, yet found some public TCRs in many donors.

As to this clone: Its antigen remains unidentified.

TCRdb's copy holds only in-frame clones and misses some; the assay was immunoSEQ multiplex PCR. The sample lists approximately 100,000 clones; 88% were seen once. The validation cohort, a group of 120 subjects, included the donors and was separate from the roughly 620-subject first cohort. The origin of this receptor is a woman aged 18-29 years in good health and CMV-seronegative. Sequenced: PBMCs.

The CDR3 DNA is TGTGCCAGCAGTGAGTCCTTTGGCAGGTTGTCCGAGCAGTACTTC. Translating it yields CASSESFGRLSEQYF. This sequence joins TRBV6-1 and TRBJ2-7; no clear D. The germline V and J ends were trimmed by 3 bases and 6 bases, with 18 bases remaining between them. CDR3 length: 15 amino acids. Germline CDR1 is MNHNS and CDR2 is SASEGT.